The source of this T cell receptor (beta chain) is a study of blood T cells in healthy people across ages. The study's findings and limits: There were more naive CD4+ cells and higher diversity in long-lived donors than in aged donors.

Trimming removed 4 bases from V and 0 bases from J, with 6 bases in between. This CDR3 is built from 13 residues. CDR1 and CDR2 from the germline V gene are MNHEY and SVGEGT. Alongside a J-beta primer mix, a sample-barcoded 5' primer served in a second PCR lasting about 7 to 12 cycles. Each CDR3 protein gets one entry after TCRdb re-called the 5' RACE reads with MiXCR. The sample records roughly 900,000 distinct CDR3 sequences, roughly 50% being singletons. This clonotype has more than one count but fewer than ten. Its antigen is not identified. This chain links TRBV6-2 or TRBV6-3 with TRBJ1-1; D not resolved. The receptor was isolated from a man aged 30 to 45 in good health. The specimen sequenced was blood. CDR3 region: CASSFTLNTEAFF. Written as DNA, the CDR3 is TGTGCCAGCAGTTTCACATTGAACACTGAAGCTTTCTTT.